This T cell receptor beta chain was recorded in a study of blood T cell repertoires in COVID-19. On the study more broadly: Recovered participants had two consecutive negative NP/OP PCR tests, healthcare professional clearance, or symptom resolution.

Data came from immunoSEQ multiplex PCR; TCRdb stores just in-frame clones and leaves some out. The sample has fewer than 200,000 clones, roughly 85% seen once. CDR3 length: 17 residues. Germline values: CDR1 SGHNT, CDR2 YYREEE (reference sequence). J gave up 0 bases and V 4 bases, and 10 bases lay outside the gene matches. This clonotype was sampled from a woman in her seventies in a cohort exposed to, infected with or recovered from COVID-19 (not recorded which). The specimen sequenced was PBMCs or T cells enriched from blood (not recorded which). The chain joins TRBV5-4 to TRBJ2-1; 7 nucleotides line up with TRBD2. The CDR3 DNA reads TGTGCCAGCAGCCTCGGCGGCGGGAGAAGCTCCTACAATGAGCAGTTCTTC. Its translation: CASSLGGGRSSYNEQFF.